Listed below are T cell receptor beta chains from one sample, sequenced in a study of PD-1 and CTLA-4 blockade in melanoma. Sequenced by immunoSEQ multiplex PCR; TCRdb stores in-frame clones only, minus some. Of roughly 30,000 clones listed, roughly nine tenths are singletons. The sequencing used CD8+ T cells from peripheral blood, collected from a patient given anti-PD-1 treatment. The source of these receptors is a human donor with melanoma. Both conserved end residues are part of each CDR3. The D gene is left open where the match is weak. Expanded clones get a size class; other rows say once, few or many, or leave the size out.

j_gene,len,v_gene,abundance,d_gene,CDR3aa,CDR3nt
TRBJ2-1,15,TRBV27,-,-,CASSSLPQLVNEQFF,TGTGCCAGCAGTTCTTTGCCCCAACTAGTCAATGAGCAGTTCTTC
TRBJ1-2,12,TRBV6-5,-,-,CASSYAGGGYTF,TGTGCCAGCAGTTACGCCGGGGGAGGCTACACCTTC
TRBJ1-1,11,TRBV9,-,TRBD1,CASGQGTEAFF,TGTGCCAGCGGACAGGGCACTGAAGCTTTCTTT
TRBJ2-3,15,TRBV6-4,-,-,CASSDSEGGTDTQYF,TGTGCCAGCAGTGACTCGGAGGGGGGGACAGATACGCAGTATTTT
TRBJ1-6,17,TRBV7-2,-,-,CASSRGQGNFYNSPLHF,TGTGCCAGCAGCCGTGGGCAGGGGAACTTTTATAATTCACCCCTCCACTTT
TRBJ1-3,14,TRBV6-5,-,-,CASTPGSSGNTIYF,TGTGCCAGCACCCCGGGGAGCTCTGGAAACACCATATATTTT
TRBJ1-1,11,TRBV11-2,-,-,CASSLNTEAFF,TGTGCCAGCAGCTTAAACACTGAAGCTTTCTTT
TRBJ2-2,12,TRBV4-2,once,-,CASSQDTGELFF,TGTGCCAGCAGCCAAGACACCGGGGAGCTGTTTTTT
TRBJ2-5,15,TRBV12-5,-,-,CASAFGTHVRETQYF,TGTGCTAGTGCCTTCGGGACCCACGTCAGGGAGACCCAGTACTTC
TRBJ1-4,13,TRBV5-6,-,-,CASSSPGREELFF,TGTGCCAGCAGCTCACCGGGACGCGAGGAACTGTTTTTT
TRBJ2-3,15,TRBV7-8,-,-,CASSPALGLRDTQYF,TGTGCCAGCAGCCCGGCGTTGGGGCTTAGGGATACGCAGTATTTT
TRBJ2-7,14,TRBV28,-,-,CASSPLAGEYEQYF,TGTGCCAGCAGCCCTTTGGCTGGGGAGTACGAGCAGTACTTC
TRBJ1-1,14,TRBV9,-,-,CASSVATGGPEAFF,TGTGCCAGCAGCGTAGCTACGGGGGGTCCTGAAGCTTTCTTT
TRBJ1-1,11,TRBV25-1,-,-,CASSEISEAFF,TGTGCCAGCAGTGAAATATCTGAAGCTTTCTTT
TRBJ2-5,15,TRBV28,-,TRBD1,CASSSGTGLGETQYF,TGTGCCAGCAGTTCCGGGACAGGGTTAGGGGAGACCCAGTACTTC
TRBJ1-3,15,TRBV9,-,TRBD1,CASQRWTGSGNTIYF,TGTGCCAGCCAAAGATGGACAGGCTCTGGAAACACCATATATTTT
TRBJ2-3,17,TRBV9,-,TRBD2,CASSSSGTSGVTDTQYF,TGTGCCAGCAGCTCCTCCGGGACTAGCGGGGTCACAGATACGCAGTATTTT
TRBJ1-1,15,TRBV19,-,-,CASIVDIGMNTEAFF,TGTGCCAGTATCGTTGACATTGGGATGAACACTGAAGCTTTCTTT
TRBJ1-2,15,TRBV15,-,-,CATSRDQADNYGYTF,TGTGCCACCAGCAGAGATCAAGCCGATAACTATGGCTACACCTTC
TRBJ1-1,13,TRBV11-1,-,-,CASSGGLGTEAFF,TGTGCCAGCAGCGGCGGTCTGGGCACTGAAGCTTTCTTT
TRBJ1-1,14,TRBV7-3,-,TRBD1,CASSPGGMNTEAFF,TGTGCCAGCAGCCCAGGGGGGATGAACACTGAAGCTTTCTTT
TRBJ2-2,13,TRBV25-1,once,-,CASNNRDTGELFF,TGTGCCAGCAATAACAGAGACACCGGGGAGCTGTTTTTT
TRBJ2-1,16,TRBV6-5,-,-,CASSYSTGGRNNEQFF,TGTGCCAGCAGTTACTCCACCGGGGGCCGGAACAATGAGCAGTTCTTC
TRBJ1-1,14,TRBV19,-,-,CASSIGTGNTEAFF,TGTGCCAGTAGTATCGGGACGGGGAACACTGAAGCTTTCTTT
TRBJ2-7,12,TRBV7-8,-,TRBD2,CASRGEGYEQYF,TGTGCCAGCCGGGGGGAAGGGTACGAGCAGTACTTC
TRBJ2-1,16,TRBV29-1,-,TRBD2,CSVEGTSGGVYNEQFF,TGCAGCGTTGAAGGGACTAGCGGGGGGGTATACAATGAGCAGTTCTTC
TRBJ2-1,16,TRBV19,-,-,CASSPQGMSSYNEQFF,TGTGCCAGTAGCCCACAAGGTATGAGCTCCTACAATGAGCAGTTCTTC
TRBJ2-7,13,TRBV5-8,-,-,CASSLADRYEQYF,TGTGCCAGCAGCTTAGCTGACAGATACGAGCAGTACTTC
TRBJ1-2,14,TRBV6-6,-,TRBD1,CASSSRTGESGYTF,TGTGCCAGCAGTTCCCGGACAGGGGAGAGCGGCTACACCTTC
TRBJ1-2,15,TRBV4-3,-,TRBD1,CASSQGAGGPDGYTF,TGCGCCAGCAGCCAAGGGGCAGGGGGTCCGGATGGCTACACCTTC
TRBJ1-5,14,TRBV6-1,once,-,CASSERERNQPQHF,TGTGCCAGCAGTGAGAGGGAGCGCAATCAGCCCCAGCATTTT
TRBJ2-5,17,TRBV24-1,-,TRBD2,CATSDLRLAGGQETQYF,TGTGCCACCAGTGACCTCCGACTAGCGGGGGGCCAAGAGACCCAGTACTTC
TRBJ2-3,14,TRBV2,-,-,CASTPRENTDTQYF,TGTGCCAGCACCCCAAGGGAAAACACAGATACGCAGTATTTT
TRBJ2-3,16,TRBV4-1,-,-,CASSQVALGRADTQYF,TGCGCCAGCAGCCAGGTCGCCTTGGGTCGGGCGGATACGCAGTATTTT
TRBJ2-2,12,TRBV7-9,-,-,CASSLAEVELFF,TGTGCCAGCAGCTTAGCCGAGGTCGAGCTGTTTTTT
TRBJ2-5,15,TRBV5-1,-,-,CASSLEGVSQETQYF,TGCGCCAGCAGCTTGGAAGGTGTATCACAAGAGACCCAGTACTTC
TRBJ1-2,13,TRBV24-1,-,TRBD1,CATGTGTNYGYTF,TGTGCCACTGGGACAGGCACTAACTATGGCTACACCTTC
TRBJ2-1,11,TRBV27,once,-,CAAKGYNEQFF,TGTGCCGCTAAGGGCTACAATGAGCAGTTCTTC
TRBJ2-1,15,TRBV27,-,-,CASSLGGGSLNEQFF,TGTGCCAGCAGTTTAGGAGGGGGCAGCCTAAATGAGCAGTTCTTC
TRBJ1-3,15,TRBV28,-,-,CASSLSDGSGNTIYF,TGTGCCAGCAGCCTCTCCGACGGCTCTGGAAACACCATATATTTT
TRBJ1-1,15,TRBV7-8,few,TRBD1,CASSSDRGENTEAFF,TGTGCCAGCAGCTCTGACAGGGGGGAGAACACTGAAGCTTTCTTT
TRBJ2-7,14,TRBV7-2,-,TRBD2,CASSNPGGVHEQYF,TGTGCCAGCAGCAACCCCGGGGGGGTCCACGAGCAGTACTTC
TRBJ2-1,13,TRBV27,-,-,CASSWTAYNEQFF,TGTGCCAGCAGTTGGACAGCCTACAATGAGCAGTTCTTC
TRBJ2-2,14,TRBV7-2,once,-,CASRVTENTGELFF,TGTGCCAGCAGAGTTACAGAGAACACCGGGGAGCTGTTTTTT
TRBJ1-6,18,TRBV4-2,-,TRBD1,CASSHPTGTGVDNSPLHF,TGTGCCAGCAGCCATCCTACCGGGACAGGGGTCGATAATTCACCCCTCCACTTT
TRBJ2-7,12,TRBV30,-,-,CAWSSGRDEQYF,TGTGCCTGGAGTAGCGGGCGCGACGAGCAGTACTTC